These 7 T cell receptor beta chains share one sample of origin, sequenced in a study of CD8 T cells in Susac syndrome. An amount of RNA that ranged from roughly 0.5 to 1 ug was reverse transcribed with random hexamers. TCRdb used MiXCR to reprocess the immunoSEQ multiplex PCR reads, holding one entry per CDR3 protein. The table has 350,000 to 550,000 distinct CDR3 sequences, approximately 85% seen once; the top ten hold more than 0.09%. Input material: CD8+ T cells from PBMCs. The receptors shown here come from a human donor with multiple sclerosis.

This sequence joins TRBV6-5 and TRBJ1-4; 10 bases agree with TRBD1. After removal of 5 bases from V and 11 bases from J, the junction contained 11 bases not matched to a gene. Germline V gene sequence: CDR1 MNHEY, CDR2 SVGAGI. The CDR3 spans 15 residues. This CDR3 reads CASSHSSGTGEKLFF. Written as DNA, the CDR3 is TGTGCCAGCAGTCACAGCTCCGGGACAGGGGAGAAACTGTTTTTT.

V is TRBV14 and J is TRBJ2-5; D remains ambiguous. The CDR3 length is 17 residues. Trimming removed 1 base from V and 0 bases from J, with 15 bases in between. CDR1 is SGHDN, CDR2 FVKESK, per germline. CDR3: CASSQGPRRQYQETQYF. The CDR3, as DNA: TGTGCCAGCAGCCAAGGTCCGCGACGCCAGTACCAAGAGACCCAGTACTTC. Using reference TRBV14 and TRBJ2-5 for the parts outside the CDR3, the full variable domain is EAGVTQFPSHSVIEKGQTVTLRCDPISGHDNLYWYRRVMGKEIKFLLHFVKESKQDESGMPNNRFLAERTGGTYSTLKVQPAELEDSGVYFCASSQGPRRQYQETQYFGPGTRLLVL.

This chain connects TRBV15 to TRBJ2-1; D may be TRBD2 (5 bases). This CDR3 region has 14 residues. The V end was cut by 5 bases, the J end by 9 bases, with 17 bases between. Germline-derived CDR1 and CDR2 are LNHNV and YYDKDF (reference sequence). The CDR3 nucleotides read TGTGCCACCAGCTCAAGCGGAACAGCAGTTGAGCAGTTCTTC. Translating gives CATSSSGTAVEQFF.

The rearrangement joins TRBV5-6 to TRBJ1-6; TRBD1 matches 7 bases. In germline, CDR1 is SGHDT, CDR2 YYEEEE. The CDR3 is 19 amino acids. J lost 4 bases, V lost 3 bases, and 16 bases had no gene match. The chain's CDR3 is CASSSQLRDREFYNSPLHF. The CDR3 DNA follows: TGTGCCAGCAGCTCGCAACTCCGGGACAGAGAATTTTATAATTCACCCCTCCACTTT.

This clonotype was recorded only once. The chain links TRBV7-6 to TRBJ2-3; TRBD1 or TRBD2 may be the D gene (5 bases each). Trimming stripped 5 bases from V and 10 bases from J, with 22 bases between. CDR3 length: 15 residues. Germline-derived CDR1 and CDR2 are SGHVS and FNYEAQ. The CDR3 sequence: CASSKNGGAVLAQYF. CDR3 DNA: TGTGCCAGCAGCAAAAATGGGGGAGCGGTCCTGGCGCAGTATTTT.

The V call is TRBV4-1, the J call TRBJ1-1, with D perhaps matching TRBD1 (5 bases). Germline assignment: CDR1 MGHRA and CDR2 YSYEKL. The CDR3 extends over 14 amino acids. V dropped 4 bases and J dropped 4 bases, with 13 bases sitting between them. CDR3 nucleotide sequence: TGCGCCAGCAGCCCAAATGAGGGGCCCACTGAAGCTTTCTTT. The encoded protein is CASSPNEGPTEAFF.

This chain joins TRBV28 and TRBJ2-2; 9 bases agree with TRBD2. The CDR3 covers 14 residues. The trim removed 7 bases at V and 7 bases at J, leaving 7 bases unmatched. Per germline, CDR1 MDHEN and CDR2 SYDVKM. The CDR3 here is CASKLAGAGGELFF. CDR3 nucleotides: TGTGCCAGCAAATTAGCGGGAGCAGGCGGGGAGCTGTTTTTT.